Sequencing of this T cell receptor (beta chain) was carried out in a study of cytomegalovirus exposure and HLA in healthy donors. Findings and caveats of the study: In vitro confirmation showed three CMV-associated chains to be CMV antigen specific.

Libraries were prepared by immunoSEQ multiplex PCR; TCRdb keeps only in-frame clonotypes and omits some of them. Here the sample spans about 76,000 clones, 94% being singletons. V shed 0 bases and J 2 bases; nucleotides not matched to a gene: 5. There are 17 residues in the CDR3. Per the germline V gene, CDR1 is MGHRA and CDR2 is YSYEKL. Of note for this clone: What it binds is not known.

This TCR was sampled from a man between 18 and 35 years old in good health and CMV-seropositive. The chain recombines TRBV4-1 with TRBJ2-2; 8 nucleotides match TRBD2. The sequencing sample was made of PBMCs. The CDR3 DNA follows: TGCGCCAGCAGCCAAGAATTGGCGGGAGGTAACACCGGGGAGCTGTTTTTT. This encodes CASSQELAGGNTGELFF.